These 20 T cell receptor beta chains came from one sample sequenced in a study of cytomegalovirus exposure and HLA in healthy donors. Data came from immunoSEQ multiplex PCR; TCRdb stores just in-frame clones and leaves some out. The sample has hundreds of thousands of clones; around 87% are singletons. What was sequenced was PBMCs. The receptor set was obtained from a woman aged 18 to 35 in good health and CMV-seronegative.

The chain is built from TRBV7-8 and TRBJ2-7, with D possibly matching TRBD2 (6 bases). CDR3 length: 15 residues. Trimming shortened V by 0 bases and J by 0 bases, and 9 bases separated the two germline ends. CDR1 and CDR2 (germline): SGHVS, FQNEAQ. The CDR3 reads CASSLAAGSSYEQYF. The DNA of the CDR3 is TGTGCCAGCAGCTTAGCTGCGGGGAGCTCCTACGAGCAGTACTTC.

The chain recombines TRBV19 with TRBJ2-1, with TRBD2 identical over 8 bases. Per germline, CDR1 LNHDA and CDR2 SQIVND (reference sequence). The CDR3 is 16 amino acids. The ends lost 4 bases at V and 4 bases at J; junction bases unmatched: 9. CDR3 coding DNA: TGTGCCAGTAGTAGTTCCGGGACTAGGAGGTACAATGAGCAGTTCTTC. Its protein is CASSSSGTRRYNEQFF.

The chain has TRBV6-6 and TRBJ1-4; 7 bases agree with TRBD1. The germline V gene encodes CDR1 MNHNY and CDR2 SVGAGI (reference sequence). Trimming took 2 bases from V and 7 from J; bases not matched to a gene: 4. CDR3 length equals 14 residues. CDR3: CASSYDRVGEKLFF. CDR3 nucleotide sequence: TGTGCCAGCAGTTACGACAGGGTGGGTGAAAAACTGTTTTTT.

J is TRBJ2-7 and V is TRBV28; 7 bases are a match to TRBD1. Germline V gene data show CDR1 as MDHEN and CDR2 as SYDVKM. The V gene end was trimmed by 5 bases and the J gene end by 2 bases; junction bases not matched to a gene: 6. This CDR3 comprises 14 residues. Written as DNA, the CDR3 is TGTGCCAGCAGTCCTCGTGGGACAGCCTACGAGCAGTACTTC. Its translation: CASSPRGTAYEQYF.

The chain carries TRBV25-1 and TRBJ2-5, with unresolved D. Germline V gene sequence: CDR1 MGHDK, CDR2 SYGVNS. The V end lost 3 bases, the J end lost 5 bases, and 4 bases lay between the germline ends. CDR3 size: 11 residues. The CDR3 spells CASSEQETQYF. CDR3 bases: TGTGCCAGCAGTGAGCAGGAGACCCAGTACTTC.

The chain joins TRBV9 to TRBJ2-3; no clear D gene. V gave up 3 bases and J gave up 5 bases, with 16 bases separating them. Germline V CDR1 and CDR2: SGDLS, YYNGEE. The CDR3 consists of 15 residues. Here the CDR3 DNA reads TGTGCCAGCAGCGGAACTGGTCGAGAGTTAGATACGCAGTATTTT. The encoded protein is CASSGTGRELDTQYF.

V gene TRBV28 combines with J gene TRBJ1-3; D call uncertain. The CDR3 consists of 14 residues. V was clipped by 2 bases and J by 2 bases, with 7 bases between them. From germline, CDR1 is MDHEN and CDR2 SYDVKM. CDR3 region: CASSLAYTGNTIYF. The CDR3 DNA reads as TGTGCCAGCAGTTTAGCGTATACTGGAAACACCATATATTTT.

This chain connects TRBV9 to TRBJ2-7; 7 bases are shared with TRBD2. The CDR3 covers 14 residues. V gave up 4 bases and J gave up 0 bases; unmatched junction bases: 4. The germline V gene has CDR1 SGDLS and CDR2 YYNGEE. This chain's CDR3 is CASSSGGSSYEQYF. CDR3 DNA: TGTGCCAGCAGCTCCGGGGGGAGCTCCTACGAGCAGTACTTC.

This chain joins TRBV6-1 and TRBJ1-2; D is unresolved. Germline V gene sequence: CDR1 MNHNS, CDR2 SASEGT. Trimming took off 7 bases at V and 8 bases at J, with 17 bases between the two ends. The CDR3 covers 13 residues. CDR3 sequence: CASNPGETGGYTF. The CDR3 DNA follows: TGTGCCAGCAATCCGGGAGAGACTGGGGGCTACACCTTC.

The rearrangement uses TRBV2 and TRBJ1-1; 7 bases are shared with TRBD1. Trimming at V came to 4 bases and at J to 4 bases, leaving 6 bases not matched to a gene. CDR3 length: 14 amino acids. Germline CDR1 and CDR2: SNHLY and FYNNEI. The CDR3 DNA reads as TGTGCCAGCAGTGGGTCCAGGGGGGCCACTGAAGCTTTCTTT. Translation gives CASSGSRGATEAFF.

This clone was observed a single time. The chain links TRBV7-9 to TRBJ2-2; 9 nucleotides agree with TRBD1. Germline assignment: CDR1 SEHNR and CDR2 FQNEAQ (reference sequence). CDR3 length: 19 residues. The V and J ends lost 3 bases and 4 bases, in that order; junction bases with no gene match: 15. Here the CDR3 DNA reads TGTGCCAGCAGCTTTACCAAAGCCATGGGACAGGGTTTCACCGGGGAGCTGTTTTTT. This gives the protein CASSFTKAMGQGFTGELFF.

CDR3 bases: TGTGCCAGTAGTACGCAACAGGGAACTAATGAAAAACTGTTTTTT. Its protein product is CASSTQQGTNEKLFF. V usage is TRBV19 and J usage is TRBJ1-4; tentatively, D is TRBD1 (6 bases). Germline loops: CDR1 LNHDA, CDR2 SQIVND (reference sequence). V dropped 4 bases and J dropped 1 base, with 10 bases sitting between them. The CDR3 runs to 15 residues.

The chain carries TRBV4-3 and TRBJ1-1, with D possibly matching TRBD1 (5 bases). This CDR3 spans 17 amino acids. In germline, CDR1 is LGHNA, CDR2 YSLEER. V gave up 0 bases and J gave up 0 bases, with 14 bases separating them. Here the CDR3 reads CASSQDRDLGMNTEAFF. The CDR3, as DNA: TGCGCCAGCAGCCAAGATCGGGACTTGGGAATGAACACTGAAGCTTTCTTT.

The chain employs TRBV19 and TRBJ1-1; D gene uncertain. In germline, CDR1 is LNHDA, CDR2 SQIVND (reference sequence). The V and J ends lost 6 bases and 2 bases respectively, with 10 bases between them. The CDR3 loop spans 13 amino acids. The chain's CDR3 is CASSPPSNTEAFF. CDR3 nucleotide sequence: TGTGCCAGTAGCCCACCCAGTAACACTGAAGCTTTCTTT.

The chain uses TRBV6-1 and TRBJ2-7, with D tentatively TRBD1 (5 bases). Germline CDR1 reads MNHNS; CDR2 reads SASEGT. The CDR3 contains 14 residues. Trimming removed 5 bases at V and 3 bases at J, with 14 bases between. CDR3 in amino acids: CASSRTPLNYEQYF. The CDR3 DNA reads TGTGCCAGCAGTAGGACACCACTGAACTACGAGCAGTACTTC.

The rearrangement links TRBV28 to TRBJ1-5, with a tentative D call TRBD1 (6 bases). With 6 bases removed from V and 6 bases from J, the gap between germline ends came to 12 bases. Germline V gene lookup returns CDR1 MDHEN and CDR2 SYDVKM. This CDR3 has 13 residues. The CDR3 coding sequence is TGTGCCAGCAGAGGGGGGGTAAGTCAGCCCCAGCATTTT. It yields the protein CASRGGVSQPQHF.

The chain combines TRBV5-5 with TRBJ1-5, with unresolved D. Trimming took 4 bases from V and 0 from J, leaving 8 bases between them. The CDR3 length is 14 residues. Germline CDR1 reads SGHKS; CDR2 reads YYEKEE (reference sequence). Here the CDR3 DNA reads TGTGCCAGCAGCCAGATTTATAGCAATCAGCCCCAGCATTTT. It specifies CASSQIYSNQPQHF.

J is TRBJ2-5 and V is TRBV5-4; 9 bases match TRBD2. CDR1 is SGHNT and CDR2 is YYREEE in the germline V gene (reference sequence). V lost 0 bases to trimming and J lost 3 bases; unmatched junction nucleotides: 0. This CDR3 region has 14 residues. CDR3 in amino acids: CASSLGGREETQYF. The CDR3 DNA reads TGTGCCAGCAGCTTGGGCGGGAGGGAAGAGACCCAGTACTTC.

The chain joins TRBV4-1 to TRBJ1-1; D gene ambiguous. Between the trimmed V and J ends, which lost 3 bases and 1 base, there was a span of 12 bases. Germline loops: CDR1 MGHRA, CDR2 YSYEKL. The CDR3 totals 15 residues. The CDR3 spells CASSHTTVPNTEAFF. Written as DNA, the CDR3 is TGCGCCAGCAGCCATACCACAGTTCCGAACACTGAAGCTTTCTTT.

The chain is built from TRBV28 and TRBJ1-2; TRBD1 is a possible D gene (6 bases). The CDR3 totals 15 residues. The V and J ends lost 5 bases and 3 bases respectively, with 16 bases between them. Per the germline V gene, CDR1 is MDHEN and CDR2 is SYDVKM. The DNA for the CDR3 is TGTGCCAGCAGTGCTGGAGGGGGGAGGGACTATGGCTACACCTTC. It codes for CASSAGGGRDYGYTF.